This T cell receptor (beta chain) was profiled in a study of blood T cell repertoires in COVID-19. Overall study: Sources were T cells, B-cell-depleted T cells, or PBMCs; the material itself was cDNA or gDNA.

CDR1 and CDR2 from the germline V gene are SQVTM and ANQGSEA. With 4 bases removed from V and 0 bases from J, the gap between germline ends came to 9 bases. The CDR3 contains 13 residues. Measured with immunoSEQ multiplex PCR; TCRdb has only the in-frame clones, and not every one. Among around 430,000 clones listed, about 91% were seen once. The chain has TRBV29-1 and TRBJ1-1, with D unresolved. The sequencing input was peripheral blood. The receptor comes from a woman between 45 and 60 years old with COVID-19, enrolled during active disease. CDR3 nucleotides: TGCAGCGTTGGGGCGGACTTGAACACTGAAGCTTTCTTT. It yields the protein CSVGADLNTEAFF.